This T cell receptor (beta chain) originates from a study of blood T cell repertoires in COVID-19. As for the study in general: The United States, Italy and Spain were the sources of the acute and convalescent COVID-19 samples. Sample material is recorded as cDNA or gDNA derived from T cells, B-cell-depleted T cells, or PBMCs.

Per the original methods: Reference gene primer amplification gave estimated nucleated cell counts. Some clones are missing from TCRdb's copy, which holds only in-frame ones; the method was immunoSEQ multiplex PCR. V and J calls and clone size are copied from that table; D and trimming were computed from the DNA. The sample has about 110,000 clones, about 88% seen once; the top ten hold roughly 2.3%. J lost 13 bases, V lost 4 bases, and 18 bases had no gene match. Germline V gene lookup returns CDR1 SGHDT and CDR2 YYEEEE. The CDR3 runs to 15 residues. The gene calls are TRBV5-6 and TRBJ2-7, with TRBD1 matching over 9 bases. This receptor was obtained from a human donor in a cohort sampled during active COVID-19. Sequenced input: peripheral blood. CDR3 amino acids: CASSLGDRDLPRFYF. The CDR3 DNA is TGTGCCAGCAGCCTCGGGGACAGGGATCTCCCGCGGTTCTACTTC. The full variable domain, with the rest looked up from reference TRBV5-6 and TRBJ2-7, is DAGVTQSPTHLIKTRGQQVTLRCSPKSGHDTVSWYQQALGQGPQFIFQYYEEEERQRGNFPDRFSGHQFPNYSSELNVNALLLGDSALYLCASSLGDRDLPRFYFGPGTRLTVT.